A single sample gave rise to the 19 T cell receptor beta chains below, sequenced in a study of T-cell reconstitution after alpha-beta-depleted transplantation in children. Unique molecular identifiers were used to barcode this TCRbeta library. TCRdb redid the calling of the PCR reads with MiXCR, one entry per CDR3 protein. The sample yields some 150,000 distinct CDR3 sequences, around 8.5% seen once. Sequencing used PBMCs, mostly from graft donor cells, obtained 180 days after TCRalphabeta/CD19-depleted stem cell transplant. All receptors come from a female patient aged 2-10 years who had a stem cell transplant for congenital amegakaryocytic thrombocytopenia, so the T cells may come from the graft donor.

This clonotype was seen at least ten times. This chain connects TRBV20-1 to TRBJ2-6; 8 bases line up with TRBD1. V lost 0 bases and J lost 3; bases outside the gene matches: 4. The CDR3 length is 16 residues. Germline V CDR1 and CDR2: DFQATT, SNEGSKA (reference sequence). CDR3 coding DNA: TGCAGTGCTAGAGATGGCAGGGGGCTTGGGGCCAACGTCCTGACTTTC. It translates to CSARDGRGLGANVLTF.

This clonotype was picked up many times. The chain is built from TRBV11-2 and TRBJ2-7, with D possibly matching TRBD2 (5 bases). CDR3 size: 14 residues. Germline CDR1 and CDR2: SGHAT and FQNNGV. V lost 0 bases, J lost 2 bases, and 8 bases lay in between. The CDR3 protein is CASSLDWGAYEQYF. CDR3 nucleotide sequence: TGTGCCAGCAGCTTAGATTGGGGAGCCTACGAGCAGTACTTC.

The rearrangement links TRBV4-1 to TRBJ2-3, with 10 bases matching TRBD2. Germline CDR1 MGHRA, CDR2 YSYEKL. With 4 bases clipped from V and 4 bases from J, the junction kept 5 bases outside the gene matches. The CDR3 has 15 residues. CDR3 region: CASSPLAGVADTQYF. The CDR3 nucleotides read TGCGCCAGCAGCCCTCTAGCGGGAGTTGCAGATACGCAGTATTTT.

This clonotype was counted at least ten times. This rearrangement joins TRBV3-1 to TRBJ2-1, with TRBD2 matching 12 bases. Per germline, CDR1 LGHDT and CDR2 YNNKEL (reference sequence). CDR3 size: 14 residues. The ends lost 1 base at V and 8 bases at J; junction bases unmatched: 0. The CDR3 bases are TGTGCCAGCAGCCAAGGACTAGCGGGAGATGAGCAGTTCTTC. This encodes CASSQGLAGDEQFF.

This clonotype was counted only a few times. The rearrangement links TRBV15 to TRBJ2-4; D is ambiguous. Germline V gene sequence: CDR1 LNHNV, CDR2 YYDKDF (reference sequence). The CDR3 extends over 12 amino acids. Trimming removed 0 bases from V and 7 bases from J, with 4 bases in between. CDR3 bases: TGTGCCACCAGCAGAGAACGGAACATTCAGTACTTC. Translation: CATSRERNIQYF.

This clonotype was detected only a few times. The DNA for the CDR3 is TGTGCCAGCAGCTTCGGAGGGAGGGCCGAGACCCAGTACTTC. It translates to CASSFGGRAETQYF. The chain uses TRBV7-2 and TRBJ2-5, with 7 bases identical to TRBD2. This CDR3 has 14 amino acids. Germline V gene data show CDR1 as SGHTA and CDR2 as FQGNSA. V trimming: 3 bases; J trimming: 5 bases; junction bases outside the gene matches: 6.

This clonotype appeared many times. The chain employs TRBV4-1 and TRBJ1-6; D perhaps matches TRBD1 (6 bases). Germline CDR1 and CDR2: MGHRA and YSYEKL. Trimming pared 10 bases from V and 7 bases from J, leaving 11 bases between. This CDR3 is 12 amino acids long. The CDR3 protein is CANRQANSPLHF. In DNA, the CDR3 is TGCGCCAACCGACAGGCAAATTCACCCCTCCACTTT.

This chain uses TRBV18 with TRBJ2-3, with D hard to call. This CDR3 region has 13 residues. In germline, CDR1 is KGHSH, CDR2 LQKENI. V lost 2 bases and J 4 bases, leaving 7 bases between the germline ends. CDR3 loop: CASSPYEPDTQYF. In DNA, the CDR3 is TGTGCCAGCTCACCATACGAACCAGATACGCAGTATTTT.

This clonotype was picked up a small number of times. The V gene is TRBV7-9, the J gene TRBJ2-2; TRBD2 matches 10 bases. CDR1 is SEHNR, CDR2 FQNEAQ, per germline (reference sequence). V lost 1 base to trimming and J lost 4 bases; unmatched junction nucleotides: 3. The CDR3 contains 16 residues. CDR3 loop: CASSLGSSGSTGELFF. The CDR3, as DNA: TGTGCCAGCAGCTTAGGGTCTAGCGGGAGCACCGGGGAGCTGTTTTTT.

This clonotype was detected a few times. This chain joins TRBV5-6 and TRBJ2-7; possibly TRBD1 or TRBD2 for D (5 bases each). Trimming cost V 2 bases and J 6 bases, with 9 bases left between them. Per the germline V gene, CDR1 is SGHDT and CDR2 is YYEEEE. CDR3 size: 12 residues. The CDR3 protein is CASSFGTGEQYF. As DNA, the CDR3 is TGTGCCAGCAGCTTTGGGACCGGCGAGCAGTACTTC. Using reference TRBV5-6 and TRBJ2-7 for the parts outside the CDR3, the full variable domain is DAGVTQSPTHLIKTRGQQVTLRCSPKSGHDTVSWYQQALGQGPQFIFQYYEEEERQRGNFPDRFSGHQFPNYSSELNVNALLLGDSALYLCASSFGTGEQYFGPGTRLTVT.

A few counts support this clonotype. The chain has TRBV28 and TRBJ2-7; D unclear. V was clipped by 2 bases and J by 0 bases, with 11 bases between them. CDR1 MDHEN and CDR2 SYDVKM come from the germline V gene. The CDR3 extends over 15 amino acids. The DNA for the CDR3 is TGTGCCAGCAGTTTAAGGGCTCCGAGCTCCTACGAGCAGTACTTC. This codes for CASSLRAPSSYEQYF.

In this sample, this clonotype turned up many times. The chain recombines TRBV29-1 with TRBJ2-1; TRBD1 matches 7 bases. J lost 8 bases, V lost 6 bases, and 13 bases had no gene match. This CDR3 region has 14 residues. CDR1 SQVTM and CDR2 ANQGSEA come from the germline V gene. CDR3 nucleotide sequence: TGCAGCGTGTCCCCGGGACAGACTTTACATGAGCAGTTCTTC. It is translated as CSVSPGQTLHEQFF.

V usage is TRBV10-3 and J usage is TRBJ2-6; 10 bases fit TRBD1. The CDR3 totals 20 residues. In germline, CDR1 is ENHRY, CDR2 SYGVKD. Losses at the gene ends were 3 bases for V and 0 bases for J; bases not matched to a gene: 11. The CDR3 sequence is CAISDRVRDRGSSGANVLTF. The CDR3, as DNA: TGTGCCATCAGTGATAGAGTCCGGGACAGGGGCTCCTCTGGGGCCAACGTCCTGACTTTC.

There are a few counts of this clonotype. The V gene is TRBV28, the J gene TRBJ2-5, with D tentatively TRBD1 (6 bases). CDR1 and CDR2 (germline): MDHEN, SYDVKM. V was cut by 7 bases and J by 5 bases, with 17 bases left in between. CDR3 length: 14 amino acids. CDR3 sequence reads: CASNPQGLGETQYF. The CDR3 region has the DNA TGTGCCAGCAATCCCCAGGGGCTGGGGGAGACCCAGTACTTC.

This clonotype was recorded at least ten times. J is TRBJ2-7 and V is TRBV20-1; D call uncertain. CDR3 length equals 12 residues. CDR1 and CDR2 from the germline V gene are DFQATT and SNEGSKA (reference sequence). The V gene lost 6 bases and the J gene lost 2 bases, with 11 bases spanning the gap. CDR3 nucleotides: TGCAGTGCCCGAATGGGTACCTACGAGCAGTACTTC. It specifies CSARMGTYEQYF.

This clonotype was seen a few times. The V and J genes are TRBV28 and TRBJ2-3; no reliable D call. V was cut by 3 bases and J by 3 bases, with 13 bases left in between. The germline V gene has CDR1 MDHEN and CDR2 SYDVKM. CDR3 size: 15 residues. The CDR3 DNA sequence: TGTGCCAGCAGTTTTTTCTTGGGTCGTACAGATACGCAGTATTTT. Amino acids: CASSFFLGRTDTQYF.

This clonotype was counted between two and nine times. The rearrangement links TRBV3-1 to TRBJ1-4; D is perhaps TRBD1 (6 bases). This CDR3 is built from 15 residues. Trimming cost V 3 bases and J 6 bases, with 14 bases left between them. Per germline, CDR1 LGHDT and CDR2 YNNKEL (reference sequence). DNA of the CDR3: TGTGCCAGCAGCCATCGGGGGGCCTGGGATGAAAAACTGTTTTTT. It encodes CASSHRGAWDEKLFF. Variable domain in full (rest from reference TRBV3-1 and TRBJ1-4): DTAVSQTPKYLVTQMGNDKSIKCEQNLGHDTMYWYKQDSKKFLKIMFSYNNKELIINETVPNRFSPKSPDKAHLNLHINSLELGDSAVYFCASSHRGAWDEKLFFGSGTQLSVL.

In this sample, this clonotype turned up many times. J is TRBJ1-5 and V is TRBV28; D is unresolved. V was shortened by 5 bases and J by 1 base, with 9 bases between the two germline ends. This CDR3 has 14 amino acids. Germline V lookup: CDR1 MDHEN, CDR2 SYDVKM. The CDR3 region is CASSVTISNQPQHF. The CDR3 coding sequence is TGTGCCAGCAGTGTAACCATAAGCAATCAGCCCCAGCATTTT.

The chain joins TRBV11-2 to TRBJ2-7; tentatively, D is TRBD1 (7 bases). The CDR3 is 14 amino acids. Germline CDR1 SGHAT, CDR2 FQNNGV. The V end was cut by 3 bases, the J end by 5 bases, with 14 bases between. This CDR3 reads CASSFSRGVHEQYF. The CDR3 nucleotides are TGTGCCAGCAGCTTCAGCAGGGGGGTCCACGAGCAGTACTTC. Based on the CDR3 plus reference TRBV11-2 and TRBJ2-7, the full variable domain is EAGVAQSPRYKIIEKRQSVAFWCNPISGHATLYWYQQILGQGPKLLIQFQNNGVVDDSQLPKDRFSAERLKGVDSTLKIQPAKLEDSAVYLCASSFSRGVHEQYFGPGTRLTVT.